The clone carrying this T cell receptor beta chain was observed a single time. The antigen is undetermined. Mismatch with germline at one junction end may stem from a read error. This sample was taken from a study of T cell repertoires in cytomegalovirus infection. Whole-study context: A matching HLA type, together with CMV infection, was signaled by public TCR beta signatures.

CDR3 length: 14 amino acids. CDR1 is MNHEY and CDR2 is SVGEGT in the germline V gene. TCRdb reprocessed the reads with MiXCR, giving one entry per CDR3 protein. The sample includes over 300,000 distinct CDR3 sequences, roughly 16% of them seen just once. Study-level findings and limits: The study identified carriers of CMV plus the relevant HLA from cumulative public TCR beta family frequency.

This clonotype originated in a human donor in good health (CMV status not recorded). Some clones in this sample may be carry-over from other donors' samples. The sequencing sample was made of PBMCs. The chain joins TRBV6-2 or TRBV6-3 to TRBJ1-5, with TRBD1 as a possible D gene (5 bases). The CDR3 DNA sequence: TGTGCCAGCAGTCTCCCGGGACGGGTTCAGTCCCAGCATTTT. Amino acids: CASSLPGRVQSQHF.